This T cell receptor (beta chain) was captured in a study of identifying expanded T cells in peripheral blood. This clone has only one observation. Antigen: not known. Study-wide results and limits: Technical replicates showed roughly 1.2 changed clones; two weeks about 16; four weeks 19. Across healthy donors, higher total template counts meant significantly greater roughly two-week count variance.

Collection occurred without any documented infections or immune events in donors. Sequenced by immunoSEQ multiplex PCR; TCRdb stores in-frame clones only, minus some. The sample holds 90,000 to 120,000 clones, roughly 91% seen once. This clonotype originated in a person between 18 and 75 years old in good health. The source material was blood.

The CDR3 reads CASRPTGGGTEAFF. For the CDR3, the DNA is TGTGCCAGCAGACCGACAGGCGGGGGGACTGAAGCTTTCTTT. This chain links TRBV6-5 with TRBJ1-1; perhaps TRBD1 as D (6 bases). Trimming took off 6 bases at V and 5 bases at J, with 16 bases between the two ends. The length of the CDR3 is 14 residues. CDR1 and CDR2 from the germline V gene are MNHEY and SVGAGI.